The sequence of this T cell receptor beta chain was determined in a study of regulatory T cells in long-lasting Graves disease. Time point reported: newly diagnosed GD, antithyroid drugs for less than 3 months. RNA from PBMCs was the source of the TCR library. In building TCR beta libraries, iRepertoire HTBI primers were used together with Arm-PCR of CDR3 regions. TCRdb analysed the multiplex PCR reads with MiXCR anew, one entry per CDR3 protein. This sample has under 450,000 distinct CDR3 sequences, with 16% found just once. V dropped 2 bases and J dropped 9; count of bases not matched to a gene: 6. Germline V gene sequence: CDR1 GTSNPN, CDR2 SVGIG (reference sequence). The CDR3 spans 13 residues. This sample also belongs to another study, concerning T cells in Graves' hyperthyroidism and ophthalmopathy.

The sample in question was peripheral blood mononuclear cells (PBMCs), obtained at new diagnosis, from a patient treated with antithyroid drugs. The source of this sequence is a woman under 30 with Graves disease. This sequence joins TRBV30 and TRBJ2-1, with 8 bases matching TRBD1. The CDR3 DNA follows: TGTGCCTGGAGTTTAGCAGGGGGCGGTGAGCAGTTCTTC. Protein sequence: CAWSLAGGGEQFF.